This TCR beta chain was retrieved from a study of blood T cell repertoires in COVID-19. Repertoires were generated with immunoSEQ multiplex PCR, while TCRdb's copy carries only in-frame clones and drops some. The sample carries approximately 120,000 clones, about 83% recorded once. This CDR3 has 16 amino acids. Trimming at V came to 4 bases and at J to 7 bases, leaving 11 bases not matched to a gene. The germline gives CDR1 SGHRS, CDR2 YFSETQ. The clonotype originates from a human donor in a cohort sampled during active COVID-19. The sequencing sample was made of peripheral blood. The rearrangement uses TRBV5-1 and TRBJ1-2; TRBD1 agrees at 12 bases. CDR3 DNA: TGCGCCAGCAGCCTCGCTAAGGGACAGGGGGCGGGTGGCTACACCTTC. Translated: CASSLAKGQGAGGYTF.